Following are 6 T cell receptor beta chains from one sample sequenced in a study of blood T cell repertoires in COVID-19. Only in-frame clones appear in the TCRdb table, and some are missing; sequencing was by immunoSEQ multiplex PCR. The sample contains around 130,000 clones, under 90% of which appear only once. Specimen: PBMCs or T cells enriched from blood (not recorded which). The receptors here all came from a man aged 35 to 55 with acute COVID-19.

The chain recombines TRBV7-2 with TRBJ2-7, with 11 nucleotides matching TRBD2. CDR3 length: 15 residues. With 6 bases clipped from V and 3 bases from J, the junction kept 7 bases outside the gene matches. CDR1 and CDR2 from the germline V gene are SGHTA and FQGNSA. In nucleotides, the CDR3 is TGTGCCAGCAGTTGGACTAGCGGGCTACACTACGAGCAGTACTTC. It yields the protein CASSWTSGLHYEQYF.

The gene calls are TRBV27 and TRBJ1-1, with 7 bases lining up with TRBD1. Germline CDR1 is MNHEY and CDR2 is SMNVEV (reference sequence). With 6 bases clipped from V and 7 bases from J, the junction kept 11 bases outside the gene matches. CDR3 length: 14 amino acids. CDR3 in amino acids: CASRITGAAYEAFF. For the CDR3, the DNA is TGTGCCAGCAGAATTACAGGGGCTGCTTATGAAGCTTTCTTT.

The gene calls are TRBV18 and TRBJ2-3; TRBD2 matches 12 bases. Losses at the gene ends were 6 bases for V and 4 bases for J; bases not matched to a gene: 5. The CDR3 runs 15 residues. The germline V gene has CDR1 KGHSH and CDR2 LQKENI. CDR3 nucleotides: TGTGCCAGCTCGCCCACTAGCGGGGGGCCAGATACGCAGTATTTT. It encodes CASSPTSGGPDTQYF.

The rearrangement links TRBV19 to TRBJ1-5, with TRBD1 matching over 9 bases. This CDR3 region has 14 residues. Trimming took 8 bases from V and 5 from J; bases not matched to a gene: 7. CDR1 and CDR2 (germline): LNHDA, SQIVND (reference sequence). CDR3: CASCPGQGYQPQHF. Written as DNA, the CDR3 is TGTGCCAGTTGCCCGGGACAGGGATATCAGCCCCAGCATTTT.

This chain uses TRBV29-1 with TRBJ1-1, with D possibly TRBD1 on 5 matching bases. V was clipped by 6 bases and J by 4 bases, with 12 bases between them. This CDR3 has 12 residues. CDR1 and CDR2 (germline): SQVTM, ANQGSEA. The CDR3 spells CSVKWGGTEAFF. The DNA of the CDR3 is TGCAGCGTGAAATGGGGCGGCACTGAAGCTTTCTTT.

The chain uses TRBV5-8 and TRBJ1-6; D ambiguous. Germline V lookup: CDR1 SGHTS, CDR2 YDEGEE. The V and J ends lost 1 base and 6 bases respectively, with 8 bases between them. The CDR3 has 14 residues. The CDR3 nucleotides are TGTGCCAGCAGCTTGATTGCGTTTAATTCACCCCTCCACTTT. It translates to CASSLIAFNSPLHF.